This is a list of T cell receptor beta chains from one sample in a study of vaccination and CD4 T cells after COVID-19. Their specific antigens are unknown. TCRdb analysed the PCR reads with MiXCR anew, one entry per CDR3 protein. The sample includes approximately 10,000 distinct CDR3 sequences, around 36% of them seen just once. The sequencing input was CD4+ T cells from blood, cultured in vitro. The receptors here all came from a human donor in good health. Both conserved end residues are part of each CDR3. The D gene is left open where the match is weak. Size is omitted from some rows. Given values are once, few, many or a class for expanded clones.

v_call	j_call	d_call	clone_size	cdr3_aa	cdr3_nt
TRBV19	TRBJ2-7	TRBD1	once	CASRKRQGTYEQYF	TGTGCCAGTAGAAAAAGACAGGGGACCTACGAGCAGTACTTC
TRBV6-1	TRBJ2-1	-	-	CASKRDNEQFF	TGTGCCAGCAAGCGGGACAATGAGCAGTTCTTC
TRBV5-4	TRBJ1-3	-	-	CASTLSGVSAGNTIYF	TGTGCCAGCACCCTTAGTGGTGTCTCGGCTGGAAACACCATATATTTT
TRBV29-1	TRBJ1-3	TRBD1	few	CSVPGTVGNTIYF	TGCAGCGTGCCCGGGACAGTGGGAAACACCATATATTTT
TRBV12-3/TRBV12-4	TRBJ1-2	-	-	CASSFGGSNYGYTF	TGTGCCAGCAGTTTCGGGGGGTCTAACTATGGCTACACCTTC
TRBV5-1	TRBJ2-1	-	-	CASSRGDYNEQFF	TGCGCCAGCAGCCGTGGGGACTACAATGAGCAGTTCTTC
TRBV25-1	TRBJ2-1	TRBD2	-	CASSILAGVLNEQFF	TGTGCCAGCAGTATTTTAGCGGGAGTGCTCAATGAGCAGTTCTTC
TRBV25-1	TRBJ1-2	TRBD1	-	CASSVGQGYYGYTF	TGTGCCAGCAGTGTAGGACAGGGATACTATGGCTACACCTTC
TRBV6-4	TRBJ2-1	-	-	CASKRTVDSYNEQFF	TGTGCCAGCAAAAGGACGGTCGACTCCTACAATGAGCAGTTCTTC
TRBV6-2/TRBV6-3	TRBJ2-1	TRBD1	-	CASSYSIVAGGSYNEQFF	TGTGCCAGCAGTTACTCGATAGTGGCAGGGGGCTCCTACAATGAGCAGTTCTTC
TRBV19	TRBJ2-1	-	-	CASSRGRRNEQFF	TGTGCCAGTAGTCGCGGGCGCCGCAATGAGCAGTTCTTC
TRBV6-4	TRBJ2-1	-	-	CASTKEGGMGNEQFF	TGTGCCAGCACAAAGGAGGGGGGTATGGGCAATGAGCAGTTCTTC
TRBV5-4	TRBJ2-3	-	-	CASSGGLRTDTQYF	TGTGCCAGCAGCGGGGGACTTCGCACAGATACGCAGTATTTT
TRBV24-1	TRBJ2-5	TRBD2	medium-sized	CATSDFGAGAQETQYF	TGTGCCACCAGTGATTTCGGGGCGGGAGCCCAAGAGACCCAGTACTTC
TRBV9	TRBJ2-7	-	-	CASSARTVPDEQYF	TGTGCCAGCAGCGCTAGGACAGTCCCGGACGAGCAGTACTTC
TRBV6-1	TRBJ2-7	-	-	CASSPLGYEQYF	TGTGCCAGCAGTCCCTTGGGCTACGAGCAGTACTTC
TRBV20-1	TRBJ2-1	TRBD2	-	CSAPSSGRANEQFF	TGCAGTGCACCATCTAGCGGGAGGGCCAATGAGCAGTTCTTC
TRBV12-3/TRBV12-4	TRBJ2-1	-	-	CASSLTQGGNEQFF	TGTGCCAGCAGCCTAACCCAGGGGGGCAATGAGCAGTTCTTC
TRBV5-1	TRBJ2-6	-	-	CASSLKGLSSGANVLTF	TGCGCCAGCAGCTTGAAAGGGTTGTCCTCTGGGGCCAACGTCCTGACTTTC
TRBV7-2	TRBJ1-2	TRBD1	few	CASSLASGGRGYTF	TGTGCCAGCAGCTTAGCGTCAGGGGGTAGGGGCTACACCTTC
TRBV7-2	TRBJ2-1	-	-	CASSLTPVSYNEQFF	TGTGCCAGCAGCTTAACCCCAGTCTCCTACAATGAGCAGTTCTTC
TRBV7-2	TRBJ1-5	TRBD1	few	CASSRDRGQPQHF	TGTGCCAGCAGCCGGGACAGGGGTCAGCCCCAGCATTTT
TRBV7-8	TRBJ1-6	-	-	CASSLAGDYNSPLHF	TGTGCCAGCAGCTTAGCGGGGGATTATAATTCACCCCTCCACTTT
TRBV6-2/TRBV6-3	TRBJ2-7	-	-	CASSLGLGGSGYF	TGTGCCAGCAGTTTGGGCCTTGGGGGATCGGGGTACTTC
TRBV27	TRBJ2-3	TRBD2	few	CASSLSTGLVTQYF	TGTGCCAGCAGTTTATCCACGGGACTAGTAACGCAGTATTTT
TRBV6-1	TRBJ1-1	-	few	CASSEHQGLNTEAFF	TGTGCCAGCAGTGAACATCAAGGCCTGAACACTGAAGCTTTCTTT
TRBV5-4	TRBJ2-3	-	-	CASSSLKEDTQYF	TGTGCCAGCAGCTCGTTAAAAGAAGATACGCAGTATTTT
TRBV6-1	TRBJ1-5	-	-	CASSEPFNQPQHF	TGTGCCAGCAGCGAACCTTTTAATCAGCCCCAGCATTTT
TRBV20-1	TRBJ1-6	-	-	CSAQDLRSPLHF	TGCAGTGCTCAGGACCTAAGATCACCCCTCCACTTT
TRBV6-1	TRBJ1-5	-	few	CASSSRGGGNQPQHF	TGTGCCAGCAGCTCCCGGGGAGGGGGCAATCAGCCCCAGCATTTT
TRBV27	TRBJ2-5	-	-	CASSPLGETQYF	TGTGCCAGCAGTCCCCTCGGAGAGACCCAGTACTTC
TRBV7-2	TRBJ2-7	TRBD1	-	CASSSGQGGTYEQYF	TGTGCCAGCAGCTCCGGACAGGGGGGCACCTACGAGCAGTACTTT
TRBV7-2	TRBJ1-2	-	-	CASSNYEGAIYGYTF	TGTGCCAGCAGCAACTACGAGGGAGCTATCTATGGCTACACCTTC
TRBV10-3	TRBJ2-1	-	-	CAIRSGPGNEQFF	TGTGCCATCAGATCCGGGCCTGGGAATGAGCAGTTCTTC
TRBV5-4	TRBJ1-1	TRBD1	once	CASSATGGGEAFF	TGTGCCAGCAGCGCGACAGGGGGCGGTGAAGCTTTCTTT
TRBV7-9	TRBJ2-2	TRBD2	few	CASSLGGLAGDTGELFF	TGTGCCAGCAGCTTAGGGGGACTAGCGGGTGACACCGGGGAGCTGTTTTTT
TRBV19	TRBJ2-1	TRBD2	few	CASSGGALNEQFF	TGTGCCAGTAGCGGGGGGGCTCTCAATGAGCAGTTCTTC
TRBV7-2	TRBJ1-2	TRBD1	-	CASSLGGQGAGRGYTF	TGTGCCAGCAGCTTAGGGGGTCAGGGGGCGGGAAGGGGCTACACCTTC
TRBV20-1	TRBJ1-1	-	-	CSARDGRGLTEAFF	TGCAGTGCTAGAGATGGGCGGGGCCTCACTGAAGCTTTCTTT
TRBV20-1	TRBJ1-4	TRBD1	-	CSARRQGVGEKLFF	TGCAGTGCTAGAAGACAGGGGGTGGGTGAAAAACTGTTTTTT
TRBV6-1	TRBJ1-5	-	-	CASTNRDGSNQPQHF	TGTGCCAGCACCAACCGGGACGGGAGCAATCAGCCCCAGCATTTT
TRBV6-2/TRBV6-3	TRBJ2-3	-	-	CASSYSERNTQYF	TGTGCCAGCAGTTACTCGGAGAGGAATACGCAGTATTTT
TRBV25-1	TRBJ2-2	TRBD2	-	CASTGTSGTGELFF	TGTGCCAGCACCGGGACTAGCGGGACGGGGGAGCTGTTTTTT
TRBV30	TRBJ1-6	-	-	CACGTSEGLSSPLHF	TGTGCCTGCGGTACTTCGGAGGGTCTCTCCTCACCCCTCCACTTT
TRBV20-1	TRBJ1-5	-	-	CSADGGRNQPQHF	TGCAGTGCAGACGGAGGGAGGAATCAGCCCCAGCATTTT
TRBV5-4	TRBJ2-1	TRBD2	-	CASSSGTSGRDGEQFF	TGTGCCAGCAGCTCCGGGACTAGCGGGAGGGACGGTGAGCAGTTCTTC
TRBV20-1	TRBJ1-2	TRBD1	-	CSPIGTGASANYGYTF	TGCAGTCCCATAGGGACAGGGGCTTCAGCTAACTATGGCTACACCTTC
TRBV7-9	TRBJ2-3	TRBD1	-	CASSPGQGRSTDTQYF	TGTGCCAGCAGCCCGGGACAGGGAAGAAGCACAGATACGCAGTATTTT
TRBV25-1	TRBJ1-2	-	once	CASSERNGYTF	TGTGCCAGCAGTGAAAGGAATGGCTACACCTTC
TRBV28	TRBJ2-7	-	-	CASSLGRIGEQYF	TGTGCCAGCAGCTTGGGGAGAATCGGTGAGCAGTACTTC
TRBV5-1	TRBJ2-3	-	-	CASSLDPRGTSEKQYF	TGCGCCAGCAGCTTGGATCCCAGGGGCACCTCAGAAAAGCAGTATTTT
TRBV20-1	TRBJ1-5	TRBD1	-	CSAATGGDQPQHF	TGCAGTGCTGCGACAGGGGGAGATCAGCCCCAGCATTTT
TRBV20-1	TRBJ2-7	-	few	CSATRPEGEQYF	TGCAGTGCTACTAGACCCGAAGGCGAGCAGTACTTC
TRBV12-3/TRBV12-4	TRBJ1-1	-	once	CASRRGRDLNTEAFF	TGTGCCAGCAGGCGAGGTCGGGACCTTAACACTGAAGCTTTCTTT
TRBV6-1	TRBJ1-6	-	few	CASSEALKGSSYNSPLHF	TGTGCCAGCAGTGAAGCCCTCAAGGGGAGCTCCTATAATTCACCCCTCCACTTT
TRBV7-3	TRBJ2-3	TRBD2	few	CASSPSGSRDTQYF	TGTGCCAGCAGCCCGAGCGGGAGTAGAGATACGCAGTATTTT
TRBV6-5	TRBJ1-1	-	few	CASSYGGTNTEAFF	TGTGCCAGCAGTTACGGGGGGACGAACACTGAAGCTTTCTTT
TRBV20-1	TRBJ1-3	-	few	CSASDGDSGNTIYF	TGCAGTGCTAGTGACGGGGACTCTGGAAACACCATATATTTT